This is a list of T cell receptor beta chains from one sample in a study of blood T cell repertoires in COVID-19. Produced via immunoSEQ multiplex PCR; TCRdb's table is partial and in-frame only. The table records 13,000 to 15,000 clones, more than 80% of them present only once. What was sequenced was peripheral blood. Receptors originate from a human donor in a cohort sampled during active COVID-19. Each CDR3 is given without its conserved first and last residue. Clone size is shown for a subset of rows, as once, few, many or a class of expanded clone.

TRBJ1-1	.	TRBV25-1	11	ASSERWDTETF
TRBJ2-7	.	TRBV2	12	ASSADRASYEQY
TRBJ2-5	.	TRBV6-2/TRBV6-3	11	ASSAVPGETQY
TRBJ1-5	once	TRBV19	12	ASREQGGRQPQH
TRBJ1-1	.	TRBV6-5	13	ASSSGGSGDTEAF
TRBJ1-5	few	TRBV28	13	ASSLGRAMGRPQH
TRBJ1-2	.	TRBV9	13	ASSPGTGGNYGYT
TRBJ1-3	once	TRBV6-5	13	ASSPEGQPGNTIY
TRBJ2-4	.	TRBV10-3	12	AISVRQGAYIQY
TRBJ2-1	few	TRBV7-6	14	ASSLAQGALYNEQF
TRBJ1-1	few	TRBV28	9	ASNSNTEAF
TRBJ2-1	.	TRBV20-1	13	SASSSGPKGNEQF
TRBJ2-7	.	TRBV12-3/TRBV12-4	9	ASSSYYEQY
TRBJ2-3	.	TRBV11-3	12	ASSLDPSTDTQY
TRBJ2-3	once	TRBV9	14	ASSVDVAGGTDTQY
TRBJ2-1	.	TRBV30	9	AWSANNEQF